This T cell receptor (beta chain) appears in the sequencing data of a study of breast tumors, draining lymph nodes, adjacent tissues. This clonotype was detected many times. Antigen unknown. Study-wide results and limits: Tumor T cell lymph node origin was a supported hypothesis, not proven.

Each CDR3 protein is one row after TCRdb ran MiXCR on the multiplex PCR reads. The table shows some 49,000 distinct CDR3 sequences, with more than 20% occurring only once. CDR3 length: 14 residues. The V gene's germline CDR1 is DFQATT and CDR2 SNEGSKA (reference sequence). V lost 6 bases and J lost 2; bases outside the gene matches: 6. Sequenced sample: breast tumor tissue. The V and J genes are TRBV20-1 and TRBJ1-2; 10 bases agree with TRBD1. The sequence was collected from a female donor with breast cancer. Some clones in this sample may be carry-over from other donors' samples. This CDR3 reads CSALDRGRNYGYTF. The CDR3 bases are TGCAGTGCCCTAGACAGGGGGCGCAACTATGGCTACACCTTC.